The T cell receptor beta chain under discussion was sequenced for a study of PD-L1 blockade in urothelial cancer. The wider study: Peripheral blood specimens exhibited a median yield of about 140,000 T cells.

Method: immunoSEQ multiplex PCR; TCRdb's copy keeps in-frame clones and lacks some. This sample has around 30,000 clones, with 87% found just once. This specimen was PBMCs, taken around atezolizumab (anti-PD-L1) treatment. This sequence originates from a man aged 45-65 years with urothelial cancer.

The CDR3 sequence: CASSNPSSQEQFF. For the CDR3, the DNA is TGCGCCAGCAGTAACCCTAGTTCGCAGGAGCAGTTCTTC. V gene TRBV5-1 combines with J gene TRBJ2-1; D gene uncertain. Germline V gives CDR1 SGHRS, CDR2 YFSETQ. With 5 bases removed from V and 10 bases from J, the gap between germline ends came to 16 bases. The CDR3 totals 13 residues.